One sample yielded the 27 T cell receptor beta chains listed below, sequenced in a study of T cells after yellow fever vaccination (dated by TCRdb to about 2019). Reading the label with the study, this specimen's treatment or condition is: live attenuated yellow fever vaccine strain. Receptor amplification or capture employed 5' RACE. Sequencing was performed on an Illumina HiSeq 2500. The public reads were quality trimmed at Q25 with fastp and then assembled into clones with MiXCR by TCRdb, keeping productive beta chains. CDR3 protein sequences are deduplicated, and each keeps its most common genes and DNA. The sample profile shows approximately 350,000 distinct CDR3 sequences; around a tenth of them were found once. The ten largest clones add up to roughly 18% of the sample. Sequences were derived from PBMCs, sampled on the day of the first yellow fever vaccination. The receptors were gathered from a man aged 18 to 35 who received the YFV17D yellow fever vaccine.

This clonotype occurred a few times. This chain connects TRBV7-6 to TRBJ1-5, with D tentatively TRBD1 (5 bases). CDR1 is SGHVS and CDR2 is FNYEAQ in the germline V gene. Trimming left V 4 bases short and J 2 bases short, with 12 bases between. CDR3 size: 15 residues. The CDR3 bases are TGTGCCAGCAGCTCAGGGAGGCGTGGCAATCAGCCCCAGCATTTT. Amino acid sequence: CASSSGRRGNQPQHF.

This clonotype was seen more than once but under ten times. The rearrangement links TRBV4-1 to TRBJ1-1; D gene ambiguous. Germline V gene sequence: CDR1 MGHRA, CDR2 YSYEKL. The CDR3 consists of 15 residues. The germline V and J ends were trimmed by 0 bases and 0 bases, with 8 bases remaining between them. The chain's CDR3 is CASSQDWAMNTEAFF. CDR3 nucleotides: TGCGCCAGCAGCCAAGATTGGGCGATGAACACTGAAGCTTTCTTT.

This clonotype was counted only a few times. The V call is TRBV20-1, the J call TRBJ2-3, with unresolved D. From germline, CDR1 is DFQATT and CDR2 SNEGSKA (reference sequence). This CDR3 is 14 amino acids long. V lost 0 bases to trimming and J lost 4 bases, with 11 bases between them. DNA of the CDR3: TGCAGTGCTAGAGATCACCAGAGACCAGATACGCAGTATTTT. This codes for CSARDHQRPDTQYF.

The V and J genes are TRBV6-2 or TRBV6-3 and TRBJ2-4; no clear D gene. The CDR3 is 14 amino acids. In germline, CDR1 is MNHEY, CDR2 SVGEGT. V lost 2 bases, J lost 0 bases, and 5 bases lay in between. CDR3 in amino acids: CASSYTAAKNIQYF. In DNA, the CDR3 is TGTGCCAGCAGTTACACCGCAGCCAAAAACATTCAGTACTTC.

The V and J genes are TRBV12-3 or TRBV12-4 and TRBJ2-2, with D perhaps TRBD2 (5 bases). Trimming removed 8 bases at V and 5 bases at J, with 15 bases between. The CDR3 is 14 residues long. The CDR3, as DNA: TGTGCCAGCCCGCGGGTGCCGGGGACCGGGGAGCTGTTTTTT. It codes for CASPRVPGTGELFF.

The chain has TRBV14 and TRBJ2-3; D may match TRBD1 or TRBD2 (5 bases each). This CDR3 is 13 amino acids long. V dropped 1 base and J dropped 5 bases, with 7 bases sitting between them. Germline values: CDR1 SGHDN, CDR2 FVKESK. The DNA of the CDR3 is TGTGCCAGCAGCCAAGTTGGGGGAGATACGCAGTATTTT. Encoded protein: CASSQVGGDTQYF.

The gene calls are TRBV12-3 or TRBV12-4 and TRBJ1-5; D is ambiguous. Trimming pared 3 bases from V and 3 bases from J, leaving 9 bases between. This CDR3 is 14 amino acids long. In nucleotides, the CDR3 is TGTGCCAGCAGTTTGAATGGGTTCAATCAGCCCCAGCATTTT. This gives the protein CASSLNGFNQPQHF.

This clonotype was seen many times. The CDR3 region is CASRLAGEETQYF. The CDR3 DNA reads as TGTGCCAGCAGACTAGCGGGGGAAGAGACCCAGTACTTC. J is TRBJ2-5 and V is TRBV7-8, with 11 bases matching TRBD2. V lost 6 bases and J lost 3; bases outside the gene matches: 0. The germline gives CDR1 SGHVS, CDR2 FQNEAQ. This CDR3 spans 13 amino acids.

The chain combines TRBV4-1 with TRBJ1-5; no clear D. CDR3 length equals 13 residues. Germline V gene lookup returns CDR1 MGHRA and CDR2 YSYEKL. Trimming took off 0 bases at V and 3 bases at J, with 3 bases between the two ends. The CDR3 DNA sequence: TGCGCCAGCAGCCAAGAGGACAATCAGCCCCAGCATTTT. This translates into CASSQEDNQPQHF.

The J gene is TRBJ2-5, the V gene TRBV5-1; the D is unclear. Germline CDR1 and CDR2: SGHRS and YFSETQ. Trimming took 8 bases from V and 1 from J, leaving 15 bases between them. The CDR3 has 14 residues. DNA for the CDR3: TGCGCCAGTAGGGCCGACGTAAGCCAAGAGACCCAGTACTTC. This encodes CASRADVSQETQYF.

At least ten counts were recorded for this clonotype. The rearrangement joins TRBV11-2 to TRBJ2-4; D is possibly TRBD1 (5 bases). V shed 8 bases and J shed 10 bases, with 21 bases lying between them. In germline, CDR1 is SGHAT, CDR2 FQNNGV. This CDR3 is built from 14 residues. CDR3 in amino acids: CASAPAEGARIQYF. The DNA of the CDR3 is TGTGCCAGCGCCCCGGCGGAAGGGGCCCGAATTCAGTACTTC.

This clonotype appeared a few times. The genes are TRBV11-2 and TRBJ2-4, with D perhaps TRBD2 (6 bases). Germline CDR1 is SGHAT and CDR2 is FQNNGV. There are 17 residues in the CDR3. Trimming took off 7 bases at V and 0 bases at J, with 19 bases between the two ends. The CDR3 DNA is TGTGCCAGCACCCCCGGAGCGGGCGGTTTAGCCAAAAACATTCAGTACTTC. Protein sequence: CASTPGAGGLAKNIQYF.

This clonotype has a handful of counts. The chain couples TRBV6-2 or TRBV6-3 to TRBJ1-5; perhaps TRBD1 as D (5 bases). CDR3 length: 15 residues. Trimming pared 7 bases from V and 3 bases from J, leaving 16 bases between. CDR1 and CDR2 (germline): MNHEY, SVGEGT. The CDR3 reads CASKGWGHDNQPQHF. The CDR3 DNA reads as TGTGCCAGCAAAGGTTGGGGCCACGACAATCAGCCCCAGCATTTT.

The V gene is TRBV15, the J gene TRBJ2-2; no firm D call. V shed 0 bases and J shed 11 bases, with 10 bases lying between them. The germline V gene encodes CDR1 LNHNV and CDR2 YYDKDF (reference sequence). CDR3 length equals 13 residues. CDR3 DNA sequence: TGTGCCACCAGCAGAGACCCCGCGCGTGAGCTGTTTTTT. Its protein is CATSRDPARELFF.

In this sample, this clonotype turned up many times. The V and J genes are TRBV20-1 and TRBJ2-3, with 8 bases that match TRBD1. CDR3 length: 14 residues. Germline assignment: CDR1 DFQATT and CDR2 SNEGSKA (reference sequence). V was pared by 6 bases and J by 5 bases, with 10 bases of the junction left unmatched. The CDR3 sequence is CSARTGFDGDTQYF. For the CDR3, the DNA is TGCAGTGCCCGGACAGGGTTCGATGGAGATACGCAGTATTTT.

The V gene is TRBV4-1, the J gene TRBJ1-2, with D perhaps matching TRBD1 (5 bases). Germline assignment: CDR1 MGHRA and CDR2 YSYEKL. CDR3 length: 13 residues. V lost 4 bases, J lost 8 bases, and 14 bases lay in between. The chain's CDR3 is CASSPRGAGGYTF. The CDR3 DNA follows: TGCGCCAGCAGCCCCCGCGGGGCGGGAGGCTACACCTTC.

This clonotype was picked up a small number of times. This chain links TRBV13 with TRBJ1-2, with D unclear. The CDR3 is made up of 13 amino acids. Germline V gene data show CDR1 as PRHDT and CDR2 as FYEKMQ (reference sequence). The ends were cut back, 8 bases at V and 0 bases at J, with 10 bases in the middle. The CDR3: CASGSGTNYGYTF. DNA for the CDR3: TGTGCCAGCGGGTCCGGGACTAACTATGGCTACACCTTC.

CDR3 region: CSARASSQLAGGSSSTDTQYF. The CDR3 DNA is TGCAGTGCTAGAGCCTCGAGCCAACTAGCGGGGGGTTCCTCTAGCACAGATACGCAGTATTTT. The V and J genes are TRBV20-1 and TRBJ2-3, with 12 bases aligning to TRBD2. The CDR3 length is 21 residues. J was trimmed by 0 bases and V by 1 base; bases with no gene match: 17. In germline, CDR1 is DFQATT, CDR2 SNEGSKA (reference sequence).

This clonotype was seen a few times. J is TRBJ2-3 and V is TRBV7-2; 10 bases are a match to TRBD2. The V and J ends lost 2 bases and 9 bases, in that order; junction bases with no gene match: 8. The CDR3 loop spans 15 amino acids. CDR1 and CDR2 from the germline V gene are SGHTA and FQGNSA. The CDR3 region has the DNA TGTGCCAGCAGCTTAAGCGGGGGGGCCGGCTACACGCAGTATTTT. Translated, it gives CASSLSGGAGYTQYF.

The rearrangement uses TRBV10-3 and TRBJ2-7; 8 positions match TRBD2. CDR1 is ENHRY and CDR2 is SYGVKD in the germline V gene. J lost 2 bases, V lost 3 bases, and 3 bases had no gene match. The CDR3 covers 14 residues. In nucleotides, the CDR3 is TGTGCCATCAGTGACTCGGGGGGGGCCTACGAGCAGTACTTC. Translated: CAISDSGGAYEQYF.

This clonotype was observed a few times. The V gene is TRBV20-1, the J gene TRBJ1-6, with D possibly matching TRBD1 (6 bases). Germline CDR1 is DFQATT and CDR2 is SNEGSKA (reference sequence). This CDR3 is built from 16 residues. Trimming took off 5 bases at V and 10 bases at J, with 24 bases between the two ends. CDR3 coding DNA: TGCAGTGCTCCACTAGTCGACTCGGGGGCAGACTCACCCCTCCACTTT. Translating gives CSAPLVDSGADSPLHF.

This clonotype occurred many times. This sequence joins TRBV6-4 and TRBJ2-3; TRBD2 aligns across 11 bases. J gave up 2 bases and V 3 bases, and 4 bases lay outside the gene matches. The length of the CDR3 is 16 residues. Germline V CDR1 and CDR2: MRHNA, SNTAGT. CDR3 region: CASSESSGGPTDTQYF. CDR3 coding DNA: TGTGCCAGCAGTGAGTCTAGCGGGGGGCCCACAGATACGCAGTATTTT.

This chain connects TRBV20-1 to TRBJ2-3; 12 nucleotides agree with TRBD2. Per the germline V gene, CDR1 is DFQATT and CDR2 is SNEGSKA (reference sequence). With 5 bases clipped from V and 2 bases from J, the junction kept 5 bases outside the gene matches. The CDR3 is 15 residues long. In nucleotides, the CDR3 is TGCAGTGCTGCTGGGACTAGCGGGCTCACAGATACGCAGTATTTT. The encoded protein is CSAAGTSGLTDTQYF.

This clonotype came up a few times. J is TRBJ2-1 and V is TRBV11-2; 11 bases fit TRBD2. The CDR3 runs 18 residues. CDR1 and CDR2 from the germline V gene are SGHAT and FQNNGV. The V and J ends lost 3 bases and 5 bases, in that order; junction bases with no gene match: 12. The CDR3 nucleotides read TGTGCCAGCAGCTTGACATCCATAGCGGGGGGGATAAACAATGAGCAGTTCTTC. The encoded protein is CASSLTSIAGGINNEQFF.

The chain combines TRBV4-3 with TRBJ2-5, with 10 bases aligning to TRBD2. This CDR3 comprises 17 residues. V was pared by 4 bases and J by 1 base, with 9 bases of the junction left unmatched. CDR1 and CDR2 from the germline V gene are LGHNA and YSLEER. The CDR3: CASSPRGSGGTQETQYF. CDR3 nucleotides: TGCGCCAGCAGCCCCCGCGGTAGCGGGGGGACCCAAGAGACCCAGTACTTC.

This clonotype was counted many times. The CDR3 protein is CASSSGGQPQHF. The CDR3 region has the DNA TGTGCCAGCAGCTCTGGGGGTCAGCCCCAGCATTTT. This chain uses TRBV7-9 with TRBJ1-5, with D perhaps matching TRBD1 (5 bases). This CDR3 region has 12 residues. Per germline, CDR1 SEHNR and CDR2 FQNEAQ (reference sequence). Trimming left V 4 bases short and J 6 bases short, with 7 bases between. Filled out from reference TRBV7-9 and TRBJ1-5, the complete variable domain reads DTGVSQNPRHKITKRGQNVTFRCDPISEHNRLYWYRQTLGQGPEFLTYFQNEAQLEKSRLLSDRFSAERPKGSFSTLEIQRTEQGDSAMYLCASSSGGQPQHFGDGTRLSIL.

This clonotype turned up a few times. The CDR3 reads CASSGQRGVDTEAFF. The CDR3 bases are TGTGCCAGCAGCGGGCAAAGGGGAGTCGACACTGAAGCTTTCTTT. The chain joins TRBV9 to TRBJ1-1; tentatively, D is TRBD1 (5 bases). With 3 bases removed from V and 3 bases from J, the gap between germline ends came to 15 bases. The germline gives CDR1 SGDLS, CDR2 YYNGEE. The CDR3 is made up of 15 amino acids.